The source of this T cell receptor (beta chain) is a study of control samples from healthy donors and cancer patients. Sequencing used immunoSEQ multiplex PCR; TCRdb keeps in-frame clones, though not all of them. The sample yields some 170,000 clones, about 94% seen once. Germline V gene data show CDR1 as MNHEY and CDR2 as SVGAGI. The V and J ends lost 5 bases and 0 bases respectively, with 13 bases between them. The CDR3 is 15 amino acids. This TCR came from a man in his sixties with colorectal cancer. The genes are TRBV6-5 and TRBJ2-5, with D unresolved. Material for sequencing was PBMCs. This chain's CDR3 is CASSPTPGNQETQYF. The CDR3 nucleotides read TGTGCCAGCAGTCCTACCCCAGGAAACCAAGAGACCCAGTACTTC.